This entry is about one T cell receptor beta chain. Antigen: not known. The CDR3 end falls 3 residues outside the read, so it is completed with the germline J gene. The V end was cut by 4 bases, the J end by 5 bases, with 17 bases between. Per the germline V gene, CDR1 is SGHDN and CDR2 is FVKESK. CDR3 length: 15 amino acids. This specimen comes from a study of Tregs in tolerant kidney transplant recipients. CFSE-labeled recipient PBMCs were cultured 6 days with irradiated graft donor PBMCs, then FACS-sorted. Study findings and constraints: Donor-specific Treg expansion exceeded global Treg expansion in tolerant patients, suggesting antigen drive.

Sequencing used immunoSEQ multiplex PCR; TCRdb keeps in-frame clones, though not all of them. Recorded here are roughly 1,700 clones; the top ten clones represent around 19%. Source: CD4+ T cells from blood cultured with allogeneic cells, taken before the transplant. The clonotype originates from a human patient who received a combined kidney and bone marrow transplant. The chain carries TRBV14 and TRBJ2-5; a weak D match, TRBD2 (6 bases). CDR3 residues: CASSPNSGTRETQYF. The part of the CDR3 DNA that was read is TGTGCCAGCAGCCCCAATAGCGGCACTCGGGAGACC.